Many counts were recorded for the clone carrying this T cell receptor beta chain. From the reads, TCRdb called clonotypes with MiXCR, one entry per CDR3 protein. The table has about 230,000 distinct CDR3 sequences, approximately 7% seen once. The data derive from a study of T cell repertoires in cytomegalovirus infection. Trimming removed 5 bases at V and 4 bases at J, with 9 bases between. CDR1 SGHTA and CDR2 FQGNSA come from the germline V gene. The CDR3 has 13 amino acids. Specimen: PBMCs. V is TRBV7-2 and J is TRBJ1-5; D uncertain. The clonotype was recovered from a human donor in good health (CMV status not recorded). Some clones in this sample may be carry-over from other donors' samples. CDR3 bases: TGTGCCAGCAGCCAGGTCGGGAATCAGCCCCAGCATTTT. It codes for CASSQVGNQPQHF.